This is a list of T cell receptor beta chains from one sample in a study of cytomegalovirus exposure and HLA in healthy donors. Here immunoSEQ multiplex PCR was the method, and the copy in TCRdb shows in-frame clones only, minus some. The sample carries over 100,000 clones, under 85% recorded once. The source material was PBMCs. These receptor sequences come from a man younger than 45 in good health and CMV-seropositive. Both conserved end residues are part of each CDR3. A D gene is named only where the DNA matches it firmly. Rows may omit the clone size; those that give it use once, few, many or a size class.

d_gene: TRBD2
j_gene: TRBJ2-2
v_gene: TRBV2
abundance: -
CDR3aa: CASSGRTSGVNTGELFF
CDR3nt: TGTGCCAGCAGTGGACGGACTAGCGGGGTGAACACCGGGGAGCTGTTTTTT

d_gene: -
j_gene: TRBJ1-1
v_gene: TRBV9
abundance: -
CDR3aa: CASSVQGKTEAFF
CDR3nt: TGTGCCAGCAGCGTACAGGGCAAAACTGAAGCTTTCTTT

d_gene: TRBD1
j_gene: TRBJ2-5
v_gene: TRBV7-9
abundance: -
CDR3aa: CSSSPLWTGGEETQYF
CDR3nt: TGTTCCAGCAGCCCACTGTGGACAGGGGGCGAAGAGACCCAGTACTTC

d_gene: TRBD1
j_gene: TRBJ1-3
v_gene: TRBV25-1
abundance: -
CDR3aa: CASSGGTGPGNTIYF
CDR3nt: TGTGCCAGCAGTGGAGGGACAGGTCCTGGAAACACCATATATTTT

d_gene: TRBD1
j_gene: TRBJ2-7
v_gene: TRBV11-2
abundance: -
CDR3aa: CASSFGTGSYEQYF
CDR3nt: TGTGCCAGCAGCTTCGGGACAGGGTCCTACGAGCAGTACTTC

d_gene: TRBD2
j_gene: TRBJ2-3
v_gene: TRBV6-4
abundance: -
CDR3aa: CASSDSHQRGVTDTQYF
CDR3nt: TGTGCCAGCAGTGACTCCCACCAGCGGGGGGTCACAGATACGCAGTATTTT

d_gene: -
j_gene: TRBJ1-5
v_gene: TRBV18
abundance: -
CDR3aa: CASSPYEGNQPQHF
CDR3nt: TGTGCCAGCTCACCCTATGAGGGCAATCAGCCCCAGCATTTT

d_gene: TRBD1
j_gene: TRBJ1-2
v_gene: TRBV6-5
abundance: -
CDR3aa: CASGRELDRAYGYTF
CDR3nt: TGTGCCAGCGGCCGAGAACTGGACAGGGCCTATGGCTACACCTTC

d_gene: -
j_gene: TRBJ1-2
v_gene: TRBV28
abundance: once
CDR3aa: CASGGGTSNYGYTF
CDR3nt: TGTGCCAGCGGCGGGGGGACCTCTAACTATGGCTACACCTTC

d_gene: -
j_gene: TRBJ2-5
v_gene: TRBV4-3
abundance: -
CDR3aa: CASSQRGTPGETQYF
CDR3nt: TGCGCCAGCAGCCAACGGGGGACTCCGGGGGAGACCCAGTACTTC

d_gene: TRBD2
j_gene: TRBJ2-5
v_gene: TRBV28
abundance: once
CDR3aa: CASRFLGRGVQETQYF
CDR3nt: TGTGCCAGCAGGTTCCTGGGCCGGGGGGTCCAAGAGACCCAGTACTTC

d_gene: -
j_gene: TRBJ1-4
v_gene: TRBV4-1
abundance: -
CDR3aa: CASSQEGKEKLFF
CDR3nt: TGCGCCAGCAGCCAAGAGGGCAAGGAAAAACTGTTTTTT

d_gene: TRBD1
j_gene: TRBJ1-5
v_gene: TRBV10-3
abundance: -
CDR3aa: CAISARHLDRGHQPQHF
CDR3nt: TGTGCCATCAGTGCCAGGCACTTGGACAGGGGCCATCAGCCCCAGCATTTT

d_gene: TRBD1
j_gene: TRBJ1-6
v_gene: TRBV7-9
abundance: -
CDR3aa: CASSLRQGPYNSPLHF
CDR3nt: TGTGCCAGCAGCCTCCGACAGGGGCCATATAATTCACCCCTCCACTTT

d_gene: TRBD1
j_gene: TRBJ2-7
v_gene: TRBV2
abundance: -
CDR3aa: CASRAGTGYEQYF
CDR3nt: TGTGCCAGCAGGGCCGGGACAGGCTACGAGCAGTACTTC

d_gene: TRBD1
j_gene: TRBJ1-2
v_gene: TRBV5-1
abundance: -
CDR3aa: CASSDPGQGNYGYTF
CDR3nt: TGCGCCAGCAGCGATCCGGGACAGGGGAACTATGGCTACACCTTC

d_gene: -
j_gene: TRBJ2-7
v_gene: TRBV6-5
abundance: few
CDR3aa: CASSYGPFYEQYF
CDR3nt: TGTGCCAGCAGTTACGGCCCATTCTACGAGCAGTACTTC

d_gene: TRBD1
j_gene: TRBJ1-1
v_gene: TRBV6-6
abundance: few
CDR3aa: CASSNLQGAFTEAFF
CDR3nt: TGTGCCAGCAGTAATCTACAGGGGGCCTTTACTGAAGCTTTCTTT

d_gene: -
j_gene: TRBJ2-7
v_gene: TRBV9
abundance: -
CDR3aa: CASSVGRADYEQYF
CDR3nt: TGTGCCAGCAGCGTAGGGAGGGCCGACTACGAGCAGTACTTC

d_gene: -
j_gene: TRBJ2-3
v_gene: TRBV25-1
abundance: once
CDR3aa: CASSFREGGAEDTQYF
CDR3nt: TGTGCCAGCTCGTTCAGGGAGGGGGGGGCCGAGGATACGCAGTATTTT

d_gene: -
j_gene: TRBJ2-7
v_gene: TRBV6-1
abundance: -
CDR3aa: CASSEGREVKGEQYF
CDR3nt: TGTGCCAGCAGTGAAGGAAGGGAGGTAAAGGGGGAGCAGTACTTC

d_gene: -
j_gene: TRBJ2-7
v_gene: TRBV10-2
abundance: -
CDR3aa: CASSETQTGLTSYEQYF
CDR3nt: TGCGCCAGCAGTGAGACACAAACAGGGCTCACCTCCTACGAGCAGTACTTC

d_gene: TRBD1
j_gene: TRBJ1-4
v_gene: TRBV5-1
abundance: few
CDR3aa: CASSLGTGAEEKLFF
CDR3nt: TGCGCCAGCAGCTTGGGGACAGGGGCGGAGGAAAAACTGTTTTTT

d_gene: -
j_gene: TRBJ2-3
v_gene: TRBV28
abundance: -
CDR3aa: CASSLFDSDFHTQYF
CDR3nt: TGTGCCAGCAGTTTATTCGACTCGGACTTTCATACGCAGTATTTT

d_gene: TRBD1
j_gene: TRBJ1-4
v_gene: TRBV7-2
abundance: -
CDR3aa: CASSLGGDRRSEKLFF
CDR3nt: TGTGCCAGCAGTCTGGGCGGGGACAGAAGGAGTGAAAAACTGTTTTTT

d_gene: TRBD1
j_gene: TRBJ1-1
v_gene: TRBV5-4
abundance: -
CDR3aa: CASSLSVGTGGLYTEAFF
CDR3nt: TGTGCCAGCAGCTTAAGTGTAGGGACAGGGGGATTGTACACTGAAGCTTTCTTT

d_gene: TRBD1
j_gene: TRBJ2-2
v_gene: TRBV19
abundance: -
CDR3aa: CASALRDRGLGAGELFF
CDR3nt: TGTGCCAGTGCTCTCCGGGACAGGGGGTTGGGTGCCGGGGAGCTGTTTTTT

d_gene: -
j_gene: TRBJ2-7
v_gene: TRBV7-2
abundance: -
CDR3aa: CASSFDRSSYEQYF
CDR3nt: TGTGCCAGCAGCTTCGACCGGAGCTCCTACGAGCAGTACTTC

d_gene: -
j_gene: TRBJ1-2
v_gene: TRBV6-1
abundance: few
CDR3aa: CASSALSDRLNSYGYTF
CDR3nt: TGTGCCAGCAGTGCGTTATCGGACAGACTTAACTCCTATGGCTACACCTTC

d_gene: TRBD1
j_gene: TRBJ2-2
v_gene: TRBV6-1
abundance: few
CDR3aa: CASSWTGPNTGELFF
CDR3nt: TGTGCCAGCTCCTGGACAGGGCCGAACACCGGGGAGCTGTTTTTT

d_gene: -
j_gene: TRBJ2-7
v_gene: TRBV11-2
abundance: -
CDR3aa: CASSSAYEQYF
CDR3nt: TGTGCCAGCAGCTCCGCCTACGAGCAGTACTTC

d_gene: -
j_gene: TRBJ2-3
v_gene: TRBV5-6
abundance: once
CDR3aa: CASSFEWGADTQYF
CDR3nt: TGTGCCAGCAGCTTCGAATGGGGGGCAGATACGCAGTATTTT

d_gene: -
j_gene: TRBJ1-5
v_gene: TRBV10-3
abundance: few
CDR3aa: CAISVGGTNQPQHF
CDR3nt: TGTGCCATCAGTGTTGGCGGAACCAATCAGCCCCAGCATTTT

d_gene: TRBD2
j_gene: TRBJ2-7
v_gene: TRBV6-6
abundance: -
CDR3aa: CASSYGGGVYEQYF
CDR3nt: TGTGCCAGCAGTTACGGTGGGGGGGTCTACGAGCAGTACTTC

d_gene: TRBD1
j_gene: TRBJ1-5
v_gene: TRBV4-1
abundance: -
CDR3aa: CASSPGSGGPQHF
CDR3nt: TGCGCCAGCAGCCCCGGCTCAGGGGGCCCCCAGCATTTT

d_gene: -
j_gene: TRBJ2-2
v_gene: TRBV23-1
abundance: -
CDR3aa: CASSQSTASVVDDSIPGTGELFF
CDR3nt: TGCGCCAGCAGTCAATCTACGGCCTCGGTTGTGGATGACTCGATTCCGGGCACCGGGGAGCTGTTTTTT

d_gene: TRBD1
j_gene: TRBJ1-2
v_gene: TRBV4-3
abundance: -
CDR3aa: CASSPQGGVYGYTF
CDR3nt: TGCGCCAGCAGCCCCCAGGGGGGAGTCTATGGCTACACCTTC

d_gene: TRBD1
j_gene: TRBJ2-6
v_gene: TRBV7-9
abundance: -
CDR3aa: CASSRDRVGGSGANVLTF
CDR3nt: TGTGCCAGCAGCCGCGACAGGGTTGGAGGCTCTGGGGCCAACGTCCTGACTTTC

d_gene: TRBD2
j_gene: TRBJ2-7
v_gene: TRBV5-4
abundance: few
CDR3aa: CASSGQGQRTSGGRYEQYF
CDR3nt: TGTGCCAGCAGCGGACAGGGACAGAGGACTAGCGGGGGGCGCTACGAGCAGTACTTC

d_gene: TRBD1
j_gene: TRBJ2-2
v_gene: TRBV29-1
abundance: -
CDR3aa: CSVAGTGRRLNTGELFF
CDR3nt: TGCAGCGTTGCCGGGACAGGGAGACGACTGAACACCGGGGAGCTGTTTTTT

d_gene: TRBD2
j_gene: TRBJ2-7
v_gene: TRBV4-2
abundance: -
CDR3aa: CASSQAGYGGTYEQYF
CDR3nt: TGTGCCAGCAGCCAAGCGGGGTACGGGGGGACCTACGAGCAGTACTTC

d_gene: -
j_gene: TRBJ1-4
v_gene: TRBV6-1
abundance: -
CDR3aa: CASSPDEKLFF
CDR3nt: TGTGCCAGCAGCCCAGATGAAAAACTGTTTTTT

d_gene: -
j_gene: TRBJ1-2
v_gene: TRBV29-1
abundance: -
CDR3aa: CSVEDRAIGGYTF
CDR3nt: TGCAGCGTTGAAGACAGGGCCATTGGAGGCTACACCTTC

d_gene: -
j_gene: TRBJ1-2
v_gene: TRBV19
abundance: -
CDR3aa: CASSITAGNGYTF
CDR3nt: TGTGCCAGTAGTATAACGGCGGGTAACGGCTACACCTTC

d_gene: TRBD2
j_gene: TRBJ2-3
v_gene: TRBV7-2
abundance: -
CDR3aa: CASSGGYDTQYF
CDR3nt: TGTGCCTCTAGCGGGGGTTATGATACGCAGTATTTT

d_gene: -
j_gene: TRBJ1-6
v_gene: TRBV11-2
abundance: -
CDR3aa: CASSQDFNSPLHF
CDR3nt: TGTGCCAGCAGCCAGGACTTTAATTCACCCCTCCACTTT

d_gene: TRBD2
j_gene: TRBJ2-3
v_gene: TRBV5-1
abundance: -
CDR3aa: CASSLRGLAGGRGSTDTQYF
CDR3nt: TGCGCCAGCAGCTTGAGGGGACTAGCGGGGGGCCGTGGGAGCACAGATACGCAGTATTTT

d_gene: TRBD2
j_gene: TRBJ2-5
v_gene: TRBV29-1
abundance: -
CDR3aa: CSVEDGASGGSPQETQYF
CDR3nt: TGCAGCGTTGAAGACGGGGCTAGCGGGGGGTCCCCCCAGGAGACCCAGTACTTC

d_gene: -
j_gene: TRBJ1-3
v_gene: TRBV6-5
abundance: -
CDR3aa: CASSDLSSGNTIYF
CDR3nt: TGTGCCAGCAGTGATCTCAGCTCTGGAAACACCATATATTTT

d_gene: -
j_gene: TRBJ1-6
v_gene: TRBV6-5
abundance: -
CDR3aa: CASSYSQGVGSPLHF
CDR3nt: TGTGCCAGCAGTTACTCCCAGGGTGTAGGTTCACCCCTCCACTTT